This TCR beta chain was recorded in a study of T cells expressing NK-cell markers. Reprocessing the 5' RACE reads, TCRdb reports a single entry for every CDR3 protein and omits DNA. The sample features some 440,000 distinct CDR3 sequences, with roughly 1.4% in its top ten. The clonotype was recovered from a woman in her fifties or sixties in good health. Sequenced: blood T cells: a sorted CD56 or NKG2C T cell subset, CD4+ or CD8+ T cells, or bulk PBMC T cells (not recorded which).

The CDR3 here is CASSVGQRNQPQHF. The chain recombines TRBV9 with TRBJ1-5. The CDR3 consists of 14 residues. Germline V gives CDR1 SGDLS, CDR2 YYNGEE.